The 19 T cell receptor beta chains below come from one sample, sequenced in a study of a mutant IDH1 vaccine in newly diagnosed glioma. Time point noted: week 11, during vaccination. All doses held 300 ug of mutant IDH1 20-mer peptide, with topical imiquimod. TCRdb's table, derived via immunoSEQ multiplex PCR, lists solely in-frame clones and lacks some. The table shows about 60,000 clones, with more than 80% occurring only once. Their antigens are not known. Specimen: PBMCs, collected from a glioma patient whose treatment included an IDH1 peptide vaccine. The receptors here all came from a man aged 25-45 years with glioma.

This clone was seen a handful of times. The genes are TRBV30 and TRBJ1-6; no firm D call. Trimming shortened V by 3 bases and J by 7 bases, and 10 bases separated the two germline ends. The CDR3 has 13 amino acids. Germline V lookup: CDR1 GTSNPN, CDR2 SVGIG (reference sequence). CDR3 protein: CAWRRRENSPLHF. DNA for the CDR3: TGTGCCTGGAGGCGTAGGGAAAATTCACCCCTCCACTTT.

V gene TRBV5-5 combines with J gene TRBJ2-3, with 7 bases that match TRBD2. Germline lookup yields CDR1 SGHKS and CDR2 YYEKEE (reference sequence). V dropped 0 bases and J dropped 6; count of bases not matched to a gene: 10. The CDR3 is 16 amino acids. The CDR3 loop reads CASSLGTRTWSDTQYF. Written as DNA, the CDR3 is TGTGCCAGCAGCTTGGGGACTAGGACGTGGTCGGATACGCAGTATTTT.

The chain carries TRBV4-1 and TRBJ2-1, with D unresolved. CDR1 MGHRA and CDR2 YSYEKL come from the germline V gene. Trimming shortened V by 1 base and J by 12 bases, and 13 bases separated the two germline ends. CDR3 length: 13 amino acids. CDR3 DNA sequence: TGCGCCAGCAGCCAAGTCTCGGTTGAGGTGCAGTTCTTC. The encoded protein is CASSQVSVEVQFF.

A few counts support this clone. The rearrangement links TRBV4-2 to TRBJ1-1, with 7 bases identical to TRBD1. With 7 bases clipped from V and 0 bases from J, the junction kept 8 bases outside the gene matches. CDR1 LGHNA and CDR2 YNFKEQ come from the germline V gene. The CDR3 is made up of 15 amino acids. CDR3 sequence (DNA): TGTGCCAGCATCCGGGACAGCAATATGAACACTGAAGCTTTCTTT. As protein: CASIRDSNMNTEAFF.

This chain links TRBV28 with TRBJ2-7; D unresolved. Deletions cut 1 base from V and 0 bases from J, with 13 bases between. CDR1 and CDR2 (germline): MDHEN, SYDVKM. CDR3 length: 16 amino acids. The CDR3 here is CASSLFHSASSYEQYF. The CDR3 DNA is TGTGCCAGCAGTTTATTTCATTCCGCAAGCTCCTACGAGCAGTACTTC.

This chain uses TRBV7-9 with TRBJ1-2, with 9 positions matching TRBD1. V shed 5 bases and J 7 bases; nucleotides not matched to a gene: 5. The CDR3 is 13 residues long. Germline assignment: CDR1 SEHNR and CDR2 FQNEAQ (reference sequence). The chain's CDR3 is CASSLGQGRGYTF. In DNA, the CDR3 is TGTGCCAGCAGCCTGGGACAGGGTCGTGGCTACACCTTC.

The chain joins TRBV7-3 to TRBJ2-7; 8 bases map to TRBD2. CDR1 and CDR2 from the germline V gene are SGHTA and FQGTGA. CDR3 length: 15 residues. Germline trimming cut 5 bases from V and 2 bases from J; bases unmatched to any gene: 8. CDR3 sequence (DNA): TGTGCCAGCAGCATGAGCGGGGGTGAAGCCTACGAGCAGTACTTC. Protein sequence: CASSMSGGEAYEQYF.

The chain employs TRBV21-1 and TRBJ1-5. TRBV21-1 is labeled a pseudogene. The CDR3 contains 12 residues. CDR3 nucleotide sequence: TGTGCCAGCAGCCCAAGGCGGCAGCCCCAGCATTTT. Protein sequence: CASSPRRQPQHF.

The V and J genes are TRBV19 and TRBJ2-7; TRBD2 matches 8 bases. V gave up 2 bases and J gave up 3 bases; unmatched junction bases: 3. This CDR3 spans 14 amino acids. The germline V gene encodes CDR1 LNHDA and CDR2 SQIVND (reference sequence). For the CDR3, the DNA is TGTGCCAGTAGTATACGCGGGAGGTTCTACGAGCAGTACTTC. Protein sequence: CASSIRGRFYEQYF.

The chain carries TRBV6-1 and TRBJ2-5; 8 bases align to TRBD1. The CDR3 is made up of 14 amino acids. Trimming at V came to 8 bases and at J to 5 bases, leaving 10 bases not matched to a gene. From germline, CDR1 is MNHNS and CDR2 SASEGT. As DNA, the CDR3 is TGTGCCAGCGTTCGACAGGGGCCGGGGGAGACCCAGTACTTC. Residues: CASVRQGPGETQYF.

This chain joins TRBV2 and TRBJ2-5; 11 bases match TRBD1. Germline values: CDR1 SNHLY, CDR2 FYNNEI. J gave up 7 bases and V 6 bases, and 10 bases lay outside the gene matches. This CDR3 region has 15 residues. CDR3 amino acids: CASRGRTGGVWTQYF. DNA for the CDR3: TGTGCCAGCAGGGGCCGGACAGGGGGCGTTTGGACCCAGTACTTC.

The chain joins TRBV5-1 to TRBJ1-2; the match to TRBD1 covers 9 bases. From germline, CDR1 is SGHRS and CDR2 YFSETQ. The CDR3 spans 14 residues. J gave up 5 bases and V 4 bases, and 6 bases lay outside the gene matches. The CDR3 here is CASSPGQGRYGYTF. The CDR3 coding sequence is TGCGCCAGCAGCCCAGGACAGGGGAGGTATGGCTACACCTTC.

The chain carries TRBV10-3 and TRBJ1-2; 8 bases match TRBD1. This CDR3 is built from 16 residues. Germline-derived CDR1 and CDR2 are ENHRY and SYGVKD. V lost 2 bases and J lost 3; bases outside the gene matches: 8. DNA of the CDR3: TGTGCCATCAGTGAGCCGGGACAGGATCGGGACTATGGCTACACCTTC. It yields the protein CAISEPGQDRDYGYTF.

The chain's CDR3 is CASSEGVAGVRETQYF. Written as DNA, the CDR3 is TGTGCCAGCAGCGAGGGAGTAGCGGGAGTTCGGGAGACCCAGTACTTC. This chain connects TRBV9 to TRBJ2-5, with TRBD2 matching 9 bases. Germline V gene lookup returns CDR1 SGDLS and CDR2 YYNGEE. The CDR3 loop spans 16 amino acids. The V and J ends lost 3 bases and 5 bases, in that order; junction bases with no gene match: 11.

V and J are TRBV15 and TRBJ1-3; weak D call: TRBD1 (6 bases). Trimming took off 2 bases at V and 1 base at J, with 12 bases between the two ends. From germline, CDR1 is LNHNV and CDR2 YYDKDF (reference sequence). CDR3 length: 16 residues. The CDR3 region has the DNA TGTGCCACCAGCAGAATGGGGGGGCGTTCTGGAAACACCATATATTTT. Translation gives CATSRMGGRSGNTIYF. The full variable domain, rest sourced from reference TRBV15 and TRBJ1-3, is DAMVIQNPRYQVTQFGKPVTLSCSQTLNHNVMYWYQQKSSQAPKLLFHYYDKDFNNEADTPDNFQSRRPNTSFCFLDIRSPGLGDTAMYLCATSRMGGRSGNTIYFGEGSWLTVV.

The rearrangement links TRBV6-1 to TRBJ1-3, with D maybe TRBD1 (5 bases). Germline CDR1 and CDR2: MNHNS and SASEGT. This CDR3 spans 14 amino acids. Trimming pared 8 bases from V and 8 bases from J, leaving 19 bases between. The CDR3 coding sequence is TGTGCCAGCTGCGAGGGGATTCGCGGGGACACCATATATTTT. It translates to CASCEGIRGDTIYF.

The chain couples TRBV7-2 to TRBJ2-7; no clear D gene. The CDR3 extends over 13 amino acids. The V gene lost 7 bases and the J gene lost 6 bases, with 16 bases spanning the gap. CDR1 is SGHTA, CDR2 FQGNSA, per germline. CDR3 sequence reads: CASTLTAIGEQYF. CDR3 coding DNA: TGTGCCAGCACCCTAACCGCTATCGGCGAGCAGTACTTC.

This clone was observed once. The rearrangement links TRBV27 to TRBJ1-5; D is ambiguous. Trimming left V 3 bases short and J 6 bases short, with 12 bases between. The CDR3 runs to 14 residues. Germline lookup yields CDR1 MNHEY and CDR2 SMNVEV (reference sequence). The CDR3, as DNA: TGTGCCAGCAGTTTGGTGGGAGGATTTCAGCCCCAGCATTTT. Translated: CASSLVGGFQPQHF.

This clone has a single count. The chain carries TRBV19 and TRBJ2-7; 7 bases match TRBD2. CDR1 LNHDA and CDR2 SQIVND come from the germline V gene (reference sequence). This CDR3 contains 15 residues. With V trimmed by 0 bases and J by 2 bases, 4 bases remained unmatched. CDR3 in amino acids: CASSIDAAGTYEQYF. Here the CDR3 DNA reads TGTGCCAGTAGTATAGATGCAGCGGGGACCTACGAGCAGTACTTC.